Below are 30 T cell receptor beta chains sequenced from a single sample in a study of graft-versus-host responses after intestinal transplantation. For these TCRs, the target antigens are not known. Profiled with immunoSEQ multiplex PCR; TCRdb holds only in-frame clones, not every one. There are roughly 75,000 clones in the sample; 91% occur only once, and more than 0.095% lies in the top ten. This specimen consisted of unstimulated CD4+ T cells sorted from spleen or lymph node cells, obtained before intestinal transplant. These receptors were obtained from a human donor who received an intestinal transplant.

The chain combines TRBV5-1 with TRBJ2-5, with D possibly matching TRBD1 (5 bases). The J call is uncertain, as TRBJ2-7 better fits the DNA end. CDR1 SGHRS and CDR2 YFSETQ come from the germline V gene. The CDR3 runs to 16 residues. DNA for the CDR3: TGCGCCAGCAGCTTGGTAAGGGGCAGCACCCCCTACGAGCAGTACTTC. Its translation is CASSLVRGSTPYEQYF.

The CDR3 nucleotides are TGTGCCTGGAGTGTATCCCGTGTGCCCAGGGACACCGGGGAGCTGTTTTTT. Amino acids: CAWSVSRVPRDTGELFF. J is TRBJ2-2 and V is TRBV30; possible D gene TRBD1, 5 bases. Germline-derived CDR1 and CDR2 are GTSNPN and SVGIG (reference sequence). Trimming took 0 bases from V and 3 from J, leaving 17 bases between them. The CDR3 is 17 residues long.

The chain uses TRBV6-5 and TRBJ1-3, with unresolved D. The CDR3 runs to 16 residues. The ends were cut back, 3 bases at V and 4 bases at J, with 16 bases in the middle. Germline V gene sequence: CDR1 MNHEY, CDR2 SVGAGI. CDR3 amino acids: CASSYDHPRRGNTIYF. In DNA form, the CDR3 reads TGTGCCAGCAGTTATGATCACCCTCGGAGGGGAAACACCATATATTTT.

In this sample, this clone turned up once. The genes are TRBV29-1 and TRBJ1-2; D gene uncertain. The V end was cut by 7 bases, the J end by 5 bases, with 14 bases between. The CDR3 runs to 12 residues. Germline assignment: CDR1 SQVTM and CDR2 ANQGSEA. The CDR3 coding sequence is TGCAGCGCCCGGGAAGGTCCTTATGGCTACACCTTC. Residues: CSAREGPYGYTF.

V is TRBV4-1 and J is TRBJ2-7; perhaps TRBD1 as D (5 bases). Deletions cut 6 bases from V and 3 bases from J, with 15 bases between. CDR1 and CDR2 from the germline V gene are MGHRA and YSYEKL. This CDR3 has 14 amino acids. The CDR3 loop is CASSQGHGDYEQYF. CDR3 DNA sequence: TGCGCCAGCAGTCAGGGCCACGGCGACTACGAGCAGTACTTC.

This clone was observed a single time. This sequence joins TRBV7-8 and TRBJ2-3, with 15 positions matching TRBD2. Germline CDR1 SGHVS, CDR2 FQNEAQ. The CDR3 runs to 18 residues. V lost 5 bases and J lost 2; bases outside the gene matches: 8. For the CDR3, the DNA is TGTGCCAGCAGCCCCCTAGGACTAGCGGGGGGGGCCACAGATACGCAGTATTTT. Its translation: CASSPLGLAGGATDTQYF.

The chain joins TRBV15 to TRBJ1-3; D might be TRBD1 (5 bases). V gave up 3 bases and J gave up 2 bases, with 17 bases separating them. The CDR3 has 17 residues. The germline V gene encodes CDR1 LNHNV and CDR2 YYDKDF (reference sequence). The CDR3 DNA follows: TGTGCCACCAGCAGGGTATTTACAGGAGGGGCTGGAAACACCATATATTTT. It encodes CATSRVFTGGAGNTIYF. Based on the CDR3 plus reference TRBV15 and TRBJ1-3, the full variable domain is DAMVIQNPRYQVTQFGKPVTLSCSQTLNHNVMYWYQQKSSQAPKLLFHYYDKDFNNEADTPDNFQSRRPNTSFCFLDIRSPGLGDTAMYLCATSRVFTGGAGNTIYFGEGSWLTVV.

In its sample, this clone was seen a few times. The chain carries TRBV19 and TRBJ1-4, with 9 bases matching TRBD1. V was clipped by 3 bases and J by 7 bases; unmatched bases: 0. The CDR3 totals 13 residues. Germline-derived CDR1 and CDR2 are LNHDA and SQIVND (reference sequence). CDR3 protein: CASSMGQGEKLFF. The DNA for the CDR3 is TGTGCCAGTAGTATGGGACAGGGTGAAAAACTGTTTTTT.

V usage is TRBV9 and J usage is TRBJ1-2; D is possibly TRBD1 (6 bases). There are 13 residues in the CDR3. Trimming took 0 bases from V and 4 from J, leaving 7 bases between them. Germline loops: CDR1 SGDLS, CDR2 YYNGEE. CDR3 amino acids: CASSVAGVYGYTF. Here the CDR3 DNA reads TGTGCCAGCAGCGTAGCAGGGGTCTATGGCTACACCTTC.

V is TRBV30 and J is TRBJ2-4, with D tentatively TRBD2 (5 bases). Germline V gene data show CDR1 as GTSNPN and CDR2 as SVGIG (reference sequence). Trimming cost V 2 bases and J 6 bases, with 17 bases left between them. This CDR3 is built from 15 residues. CDR3 DNA: TGTGCCTGGAGTTCCCCTGGGGTCGGAGGAAACATTCAGTACTTC. It yields the protein CAWSSPGVGGNIQYF.

This sequence joins TRBV7-2 and TRBJ1-6, with 8 nucleotides matching TRBD1. V gave up 5 bases and J gave up 9 bases; unmatched junction bases: 12. This CDR3 has 16 amino acids. From germline, CDR1 is SGHTA and CDR2 FQGNSA. In DNA, the CDR3 is TGTGCCAGCAGCCTCTACCCGACAGGGGCGGGTTCACCCCTCCACTTT. Protein product: CASSLYPTGAGSPLHF.

This clone appeared once. Here the CDR3 reads CASSAGGPWGEQYF. DNA for the CDR3: TGTGCCAGCAGCGCGGGGGGGCCTTGGGGCGAGCAGTACTTC. The rearrangement uses TRBV7-2 and TRBJ2-7, with 9 bases that match TRBD2. This CDR3 has 14 amino acids. Germline-derived CDR1 and CDR2 are SGHTA and FQGNSA. The V segment lost 5 bases and the J segment 6 bases; nucleotides outside the gene matches: 8.

This chain uses TRBV19 with TRBJ1-1, with D possibly being TRBD1 (5 bases). V dropped 3 bases and J dropped 9 bases, with 11 bases sitting between them. Germline CDR1 reads LNHDA; CDR2 reads SQIVND (reference sequence). CDR3 length: 12 amino acids. The CDR3 sequence: CASSIPGGQAFF. CDR3 nucleotides: TGTGCCAGTAGTATTCCCGGGGGACAAGCTTTCTTT. Together with reference TRBV19 and TRBJ1-1, the CDR3 gives the full variable domain: DGGITQSPKYLFRKEGQNVTLSCEQNLNHDAMYWYRQDPGQGLRLIYYSQIVNDFQKGDIAEGYSVSREKKESFPLTVTSAQKNPTAFYLCASSIPGGQAFFGQGTRLTVV.

The chain joins TRBV4-3 to TRBJ1-2; D call uncertain. CDR1 LGHNA and CDR2 YSLEER come from the germline V gene. Trimming removed 5 bases at V and 2 bases at J, with 12 bases between. The CDR3 spans 14 residues. CDR3 amino acids: CASSSWRGNYGYTF. CDR3 nucleotides: TGCGCCAGCAGCTCCTGGAGAGGAAACTATGGCTACACCTTC.

This clone has only one observation. This sequence joins TRBV6-1 and TRBJ2-5, with TRBD1 identical over 9 bases. Germline assignment: CDR1 MNHNS and CDR2 SASEGT. CDR3 length: 16 amino acids. J gave up 1 base and V 2 bases, and 5 bases lay outside the gene matches. As DNA, the CDR3 is TGTGCCAGCAGTGAACCTTGGGACAGGGTCCAAGAGACCCAGTACTTC. It is translated as CASSEPWDRVQETQYF.

The chain links TRBV5-6 to TRBJ1-5; the match to TRBD1 covers 9 bases. The CDR3 totals 18 residues. Germline V lookup: CDR1 SGHDT, CDR2 YYEEEE. The trim removed 4 bases at V and 2 bases at J, leaving 13 bases unmatched. The DNA for the CDR3 is TGTGCCAGCAGCCGTCGGACAGGGGAGATGATGGGCAATCAGCCCCAGCATTTT. Its protein product is CASSRRTGEMMGNQPQHF.

The chain uses TRBV6-5 and TRBJ2-2; D unresolved. Germline values: CDR1 MNHEY, CDR2 SVGAGI. Trimming stripped 4 bases from V and 3 bases from J, with 6 bases between. The CDR3 extends over 13 amino acids. This CDR3 reads CASSSEHTGELFF. The DNA of the CDR3 is TGTGCCAGCAGTTCGGAGCACACCGGGGAGCTGTTTTTT.

Comments on this clone: Germline is not matched at one junction end, which may reflect a read error. The chain's CDR3 is CASSERAGEHF. The CDR3 region has the DNA TGTGCCAGCAGTGAGCGGGCAGGGGAACACTTC. This sequence joins TRBV2 and TRBJ2-7; TRBD1 is a possible D gene (6 bases). This CDR3 comprises 11 residues. Germline V gives CDR1 SNHLY, CDR2 FYNNEI. Combining the CDR3 with reference TRBV2 and TRBJ2-7 gives the whole variable domain EPEVTQTPSHQVTQMGQEVILRCVPISNHLYFYWYRQILGQKVEFLVSFYNNEISEKSEIFDDQFSVERPDGSNFTLKIRSTKLEDSAMYFCASSERAGEHFGPGTRLTVT.

The chain links TRBV19 to TRBJ2-1; D possibly corresponds to TRBD2 (7 bases). The ends were cut back, 3 bases at V and 2 bases at J, with 14 bases in the middle. The germline gives CDR1 LNHDA, CDR2 SQIVND (reference sequence). This CDR3 region has 16 residues. Written as DNA, the CDR3 is TGTGCCAGTAGTATCATCTCCGGGGGGCCCTACAATGAGCAGTTCTTC. Its translation: CASSIISGGPYNEQFF.

The V call is TRBV9, the J call TRBJ1-2; D is undetermined. This CDR3 has 11 amino acids. With 6 bases removed from V and 8 bases from J, the gap between germline ends came to 11 bases. Germline lookup yields CDR1 SGDLS and CDR2 YYNGEE. The DNA for the CDR3 is TGTGCCAGCACCCCCTCGCAGGGCTACACCTTC. This sequence encodes CASTPSQGYTF. Full variable domain (outside the CDR3, taken from reference TRBV9 and TRBJ1-2): DSGVTQTPKHLITATGQRVTLRCSPRSGDLSVYWYQQSLDQGLQFLIQYYNGEERAKGNILERFSAQQFPDLHSELNLSSLELGDSALYFCASTPSQGYTFGSGTRLTVV.

The chain joins TRBV6-5 to TRBJ1-1; 8 nucleotides align to TRBD1. CDR1 and CDR2 from the germline V gene are MNHEY and SVGAGI. V shed 7 bases, J shed 3 bases, and the junction held 4 bases outside the gene matches. The CDR3 runs 13 residues. The CDR3 DNA is TGTGCCAGCAACATGGACAGGGACACTGAAGCTTTCTTT. This gives the protein CASNMDRDTEAFF.

J is TRBJ2-5 and V is TRBV2; possibly TRBD2 for D (5 bases). The DNA end lines up better with TRBJ2-7; the J call may be wrong. The CDR3 has 13 amino acids. Germline CDR1 reads SNHLY; CDR2 reads FYNNEI. The CDR3 spells CASSPGWGYEQYF. In nucleotides, the CDR3 is TGTGCCAGCAGTCCGGGGTGGGGATACGAGCAGTACTTC.

The V and J genes are TRBV19 and TRBJ2-7; a possible D gene is TRBD2 (6 bases). Trimming took off 6 bases at V and 2 bases at J, with 14 bases between the two ends. Germline assignment: CDR1 LNHDA and CDR2 SQIVND (reference sequence). CDR3 length: 14 amino acids. The CDR3: CASSLRDVAYEQYF. The CDR3 DNA is TGTGCCAGTAGCTTGCGGGACGTCGCCTACGAGCAGTACTTC.

This chain links TRBV5-8 with TRBJ2-3, with D possibly being TRBD1 (5 bases). V lost 5 bases to trimming and J lost 4 bases, with 17 bases between them. The germline V gene encodes CDR1 SGHTS and CDR2 YDEGEE. The CDR3 sequence is 15 residues long. The CDR3 here is CASSQSDVGPDTQYF. The CDR3 DNA follows: TGTGCCAGCAGTCAGAGCGATGTGGGGCCAGATACGCAGTATTTT.

The chain carries TRBV5-1 and TRBJ1-6; D is perhaps TRBD1 (6 bases). This CDR3 is built from 15 residues. CDR1 is SGHRS and CDR2 is YFSETQ in the germline V gene. V was shortened by 3 bases and J by 7 bases, with 14 bases between the two germline ends. The CDR3 coding sequence is TGCGCCAGCAGCTGGGGGGGGCGTGAGAATTCACCCCTCCACTTT. This encodes CASSWGGRENSPLHF.

The sample holds one count of this clone. This rearrangement joins TRBV5-1 to TRBJ2-5, with 12 positions matching TRBD2. Per the germline V gene, CDR1 is SGHRS and CDR2 is YFSETQ. After removal of 0 bases from V and 5 bases from J, the junction contained 8 bases not matched to a gene. This CDR3 region has 17 residues. This chain's CDR3 is CASSLARTSGVGETQYF. DNA of the CDR3: TGCGCCAGCAGCTTGGCCAGGACTAGCGGGGTGGGTGAGACCCAGTACTTC.

The gene calls are TRBV5-5 and TRBJ2-7; 8 nucleotides agree with TRBD1. The CDR3 sequence is 14 residues long. Germline CDR1 and CDR2: SGHKS and YYEKEE (reference sequence). Trimming removed 0 bases from V and 2 bases from J; junction bases left unmatched: 1. DNA for the CDR3: TGTGCCAGCAGCTTGGGGACAGGGACCTACGAGCAGTACTTC. The encoded protein is CASSLGTGTYEQYF.

The gene calls are TRBV7-2 and TRBJ1-5; D not resolved. Germline-derived CDR1 and CDR2 are SGHTA and FQGNSA. This CDR3 spans 15 amino acids. V lost 3 bases, J lost 0 bases, and 9 bases lay in between. The CDR3 region is CASSLRVNSNQPQHF. CDR3 nucleotides: TGTGCCAGCAGCTTGAGGGTTAATAGCAATCAGCCCCAGCATTTT.

The chain carries TRBV6-1 and TRBJ1-1, with a weak D call TRBD1 (6 bases). Per the germline V gene, CDR1 is MNHNS and CDR2 is SASEGT. V lost 2 bases and J 1 base, leaving 11 bases between the germline ends. This CDR3 has 15 residues. CDR3 protein: CASSEWGGANTEAFF. The CDR3 region has the DNA TGTGCCAGCAGTGAATGGGGGGGGGCGAACACTGAAGCTTTCTTT.

The chain employs TRBV12-5 and TRBJ1-1, with 9 bases fitting TRBD1. V lost 2 bases and J lost 4; bases outside the gene matches: 2. The CDR3 runs 14 residues. CDR1 and CDR2 (germline): LGHNT, FRNRAP. CDR3 amino acids: CASGLMGQGTEAFF. CDR3 bases: TGTGCTAGTGGTTTGATGGGACAGGGCACTGAAGCTTTCTTT.